This TCR beta chain stems from a study of blood T cell repertoires in COVID-19. Overall study context: Italy, Spain and the United States were the sources of the convalescent and acute COVID-19 samples. T cells, B-cell-depleted T cells, or PBMCs supplied cDNA or gDNA.

This clone was seen only a few times. In the original processing: Amplification of reference gene primers provided the estimated nucleated cell counts. Libraries were prepared by immunoSEQ multiplex PCR; TCRdb keeps only in-frame clonotypes and omits some of them. V, J and clone size were drawn from that table, and D and trimming were deduced from the DNA. The data contain about 230,000 clones, around four fifths of them singletons. Per the germline V gene, CDR1 is GTSNPN and CDR2 is SVGIG (reference sequence). Losses at the gene ends were 0 bases for V and 8 bases for J; bases not matched to a gene: 7. This CDR3 contains 15 residues.

Sequencing was carried out using peripheral blood. The TCR sequence derives from a man between 35 and 55 years old with active or convalescent COVID-19. The chain employs TRBV30 and TRBJ2-1, with 10 bases identical to TRBD2. CDR3 DNA sequence: TGTGCCTGGAGTGTACCGATAGCGGGAGGCGATGAGCAGTTCTTC. It is translated as CAWSVPIAGGDEQFF.